The T cell receptor (beta chain) described here comes from a study of tumor-infiltrating lymphocytes in primary liver carcinoma. CDR3 length equals 13 residues. Germline CDR1 reads GTSNPN; CDR2 reads SVGIG (reference sequence). Bulk tissue was left unsorted, and RNA and DNA were co-extracted from about 19-30 mg of it. Total RNA (roughly 530 ng) served as template for TCR beta cDNA synthesis primed by a constant-region primer. Libraries of TCR beta came from three nested multiplex PCR rounds with slightly modified ARM-PCR. With TRBV1-TRBV30 forward primers and a C-beta reverse primer, the first two PCR rounds were run for around 10 cycles each. TCRdb re-called the multiplex PCR reads with MiXCR, one entry per CDR3 protein. This sample has 110,000 or so distinct CDR3 sequences, with roughly 80% found just once. About this clonotype: One junction end does not reproduce the germline sequence, and a read error may be involved.

The V call is TRBV30, the J call TRBJ2-7; a possible D gene is TRBD2 (6 bases). The sequenced material came from liver tumor tissue from sampling region 3. Subset defined: tumor region T3, left-lateral pole. The TCR was taken from a man in his forties with primary liver carcinoma and hepatitis B virus infection. CDR3 loop: CAWSREVSYEQYF. The CDR3 coding sequence is TGTGCCTGGAGTAGGGAGGTCTCCTACGAACAGTACTTC.